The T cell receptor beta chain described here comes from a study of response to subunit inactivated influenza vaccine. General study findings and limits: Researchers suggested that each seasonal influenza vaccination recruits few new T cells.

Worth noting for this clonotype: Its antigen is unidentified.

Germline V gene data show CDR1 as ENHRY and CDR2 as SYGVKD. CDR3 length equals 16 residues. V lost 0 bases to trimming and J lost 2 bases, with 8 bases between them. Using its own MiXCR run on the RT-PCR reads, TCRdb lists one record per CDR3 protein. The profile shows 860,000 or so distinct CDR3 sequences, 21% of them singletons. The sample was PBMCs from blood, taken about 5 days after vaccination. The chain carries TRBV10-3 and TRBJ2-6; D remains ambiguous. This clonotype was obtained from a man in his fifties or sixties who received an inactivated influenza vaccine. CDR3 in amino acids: CAISESGRAGANVLTF. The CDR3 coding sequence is TGTGCCATCAGTGAGTCGGGAAGGGCTGGGGCCAACGTCCTGACTTTC.